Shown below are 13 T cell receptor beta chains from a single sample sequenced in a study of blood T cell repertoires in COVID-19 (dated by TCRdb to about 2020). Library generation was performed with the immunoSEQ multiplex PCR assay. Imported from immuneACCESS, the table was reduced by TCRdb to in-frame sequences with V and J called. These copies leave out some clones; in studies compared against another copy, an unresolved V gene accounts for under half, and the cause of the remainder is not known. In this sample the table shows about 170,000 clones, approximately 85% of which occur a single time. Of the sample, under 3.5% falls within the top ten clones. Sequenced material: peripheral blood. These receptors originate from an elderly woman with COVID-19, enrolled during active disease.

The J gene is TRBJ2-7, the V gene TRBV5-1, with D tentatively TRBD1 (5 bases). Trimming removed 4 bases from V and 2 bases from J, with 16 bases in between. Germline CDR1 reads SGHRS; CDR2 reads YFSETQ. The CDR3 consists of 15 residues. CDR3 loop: CASSEASPGTYEQYF. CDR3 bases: TGCGCCAGCAGCGAAGCCTCACCAGGGACCTACGAGCAGTACTTC.

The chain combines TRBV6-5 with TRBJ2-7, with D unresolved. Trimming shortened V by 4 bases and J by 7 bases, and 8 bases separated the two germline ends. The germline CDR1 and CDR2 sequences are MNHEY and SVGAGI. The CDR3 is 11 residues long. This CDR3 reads CASSSTTEQYF. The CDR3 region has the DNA TGTGCCAGCAGTTCAACTACGGAGCAGTACTTC.

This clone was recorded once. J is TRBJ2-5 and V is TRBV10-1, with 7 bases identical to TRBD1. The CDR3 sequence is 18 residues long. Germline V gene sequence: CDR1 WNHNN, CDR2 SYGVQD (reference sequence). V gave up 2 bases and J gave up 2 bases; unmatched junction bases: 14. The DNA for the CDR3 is TGCGCCAGCAGTGAGCCAGGGACAGATAGGCGTTATCAAGAGACCCAGTACTTC. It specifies CASSEPGTDRRYQETQYF.

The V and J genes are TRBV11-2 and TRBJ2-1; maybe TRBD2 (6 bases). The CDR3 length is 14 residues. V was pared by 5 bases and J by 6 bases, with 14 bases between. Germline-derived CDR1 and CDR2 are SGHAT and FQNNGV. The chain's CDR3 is CASSGTFSSNEQFF. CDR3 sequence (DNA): TGTGCCAGCAGCGGGACTTTTTCCAGCAATGAGCAGTTCTTC.

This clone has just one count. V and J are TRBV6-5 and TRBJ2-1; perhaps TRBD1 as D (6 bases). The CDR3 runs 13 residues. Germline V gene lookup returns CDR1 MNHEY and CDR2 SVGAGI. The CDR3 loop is CGTRGKSYNEQFF. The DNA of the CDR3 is TGTGGCACTAGGGGGAAGTCCTACAATGAGCAGTTCTTC.

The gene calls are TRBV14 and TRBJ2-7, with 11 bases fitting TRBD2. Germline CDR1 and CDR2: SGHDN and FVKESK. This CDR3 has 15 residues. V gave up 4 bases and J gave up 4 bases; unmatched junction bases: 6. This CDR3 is CASSRGTSGLYEQYF. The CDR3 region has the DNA TGTGCCAGCAGCCGCGGGACTAGCGGTCTGTACGAGCAGTACTTC.

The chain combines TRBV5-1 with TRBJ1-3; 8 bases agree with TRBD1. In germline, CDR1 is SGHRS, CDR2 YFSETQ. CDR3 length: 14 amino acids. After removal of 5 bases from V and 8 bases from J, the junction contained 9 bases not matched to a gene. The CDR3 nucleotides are TGCGCCAGCAGGTTGACAGGGGCTTTAGACACCATATATTTT. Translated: CASRLTGALDTIYF.

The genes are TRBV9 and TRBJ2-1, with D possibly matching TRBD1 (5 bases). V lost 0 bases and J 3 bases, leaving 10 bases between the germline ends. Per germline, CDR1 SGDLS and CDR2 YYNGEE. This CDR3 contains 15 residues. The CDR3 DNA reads TGTGCCAGCAGCGTAGCTGCCAGGGACTACAATGAGCAGTTCTTC. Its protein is CASSVAARDYNEQFF. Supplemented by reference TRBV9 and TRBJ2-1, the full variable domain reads DSGVTQTPKHLITATGQRVTLRCSPRSGDLSVYWYQQSLDQGLQFLIQYYNGEERAKGNILERFSAQQFPDLHSELNLSSLELGDSALYFCASSVAARDYNEQFFGPGTRLTVL.

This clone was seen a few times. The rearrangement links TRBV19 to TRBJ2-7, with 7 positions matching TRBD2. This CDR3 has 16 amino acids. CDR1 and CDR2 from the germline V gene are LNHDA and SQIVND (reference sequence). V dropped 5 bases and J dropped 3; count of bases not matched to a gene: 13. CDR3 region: CASSVGHGGSYYEQYF. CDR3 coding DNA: TGTGCCAGTAGTGTCGGACACGGCGGGAGCTACTACGAGCAGTACTTC.

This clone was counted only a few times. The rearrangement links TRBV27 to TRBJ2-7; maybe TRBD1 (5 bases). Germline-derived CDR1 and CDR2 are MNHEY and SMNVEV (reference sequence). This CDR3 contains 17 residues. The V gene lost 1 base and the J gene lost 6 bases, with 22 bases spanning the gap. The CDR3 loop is CASSLFARGGARREQYF. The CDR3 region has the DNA TGTGCCAGCAGTTTATTTGCTCGAGGTGGGGCGCGGCGCGAGCAGTACTTC.

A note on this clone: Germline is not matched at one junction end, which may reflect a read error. The CDR3 reads CASSLERTGVLTF. CDR3 DNA: TGTGCCAGCAGTTTAGAGAGGACGGGGGTCCTGACTTTC. The rearrangement joins TRBV11-2 to TRBJ2-6; D may be TRBD2 (5 bases). Germline V gives CDR1 SGHAT, CDR2 FQNNGV. The CDR3 spans 13 residues.

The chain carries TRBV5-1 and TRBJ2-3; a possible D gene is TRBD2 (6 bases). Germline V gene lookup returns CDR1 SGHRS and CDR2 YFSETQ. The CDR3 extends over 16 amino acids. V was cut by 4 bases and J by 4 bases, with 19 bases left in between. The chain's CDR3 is CASSPTGVGASDTQYF. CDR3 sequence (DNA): TGCGCCAGCAGCCCAACGGGAGTTGGGGCTTCAGATACGCAGTATTTT.

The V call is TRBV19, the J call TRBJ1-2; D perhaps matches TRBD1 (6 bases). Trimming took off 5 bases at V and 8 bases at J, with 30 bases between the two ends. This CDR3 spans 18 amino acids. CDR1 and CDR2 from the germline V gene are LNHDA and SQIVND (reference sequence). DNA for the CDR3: TGTGCCAGTAGTCCCCTCTTAATCCGGGACACCGGCCATGAAGGCTACACCTTC. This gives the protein CASSPLLIRDTGHEGYTF.